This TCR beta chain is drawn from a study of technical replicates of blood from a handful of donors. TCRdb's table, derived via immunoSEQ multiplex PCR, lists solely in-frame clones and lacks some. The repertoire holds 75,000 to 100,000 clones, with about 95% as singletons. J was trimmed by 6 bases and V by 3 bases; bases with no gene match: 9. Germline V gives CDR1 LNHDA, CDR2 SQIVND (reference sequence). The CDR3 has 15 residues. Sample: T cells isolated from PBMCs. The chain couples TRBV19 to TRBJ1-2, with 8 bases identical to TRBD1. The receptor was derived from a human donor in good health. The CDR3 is CASSIQGANRDGYTF. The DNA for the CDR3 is TGTGCCAGTAGTATTCAGGGGGCTAATCGGGATGGCTACACCTTC.